This T cell receptor (beta chain) was found in a study of T cell responses to AZD1222 COVID-19 vaccine. Study-level findings and limits: Nearly half of unique spike-specific TCRs reportedly avoided B.1.351 and B.1.1.7 mutated regions. Females outnumbered males among donors, who were mostly white British; clonal diversity was possibly underestimated.

To note about this clone: The antigen is undetermined.

Data came from immunoSEQ multiplex PCR; TCRdb stores just in-frame clones and leaves some out. Counted here are fewer than 85,000 clones, roughly 85% occurring once; the ten biggest clones make up 1.3%. Combined were second doses at about 4 or about 12 weeks. V dropped 0 bases and J dropped 8; count of bases not matched to a gene: 9. This CDR3 region has 16 residues. CDR1 MNHEY and CDR2 SMNVEV come from the germline V gene (reference sequence). The chain combines TRBV27 with TRBJ1-2, with 10 bases fitting TRBD1. The sequence was collected from an adult who received the AZD1222 COVID-19 vaccine. Sequenced material: peripheral blood, taken 28 days after the second AZD1222 dose. In DNA form, the CDR3 reads TGTGCCAGCAGTTTATCGAGGTGGGACAGGGGACGGGGCTACACCTTC. Its translation is CASSLSRWDRGRGYTF.